These 22 T cell receptor beta chains came from one sample sequenced in a study of Ad26.COV2.S vaccination and SARS-CoV-2 variants. Method: immunoSEQ multiplex PCR; TCRdb's copy keeps in-frame clones and lacks some. The sample lists some 480,000 clones, roughly 89% occurring once. Regarding treatment: 19 received Ad26.COV2.S at low or high dose, single or two shots; about 5 received placebo; per-sample allocation not given. It was on day 63 after the first vaccine or placebo injection that samples were taken. The sequences come from peripheral blood, collected in a trial of Ad26.COV2.S vaccine versus placebo. These receptors all stem from a person between 18 and 65 years old who received the Ad26.COV2.S COVID-19 vaccine or a placebo.

With regard to this clone: This same CDR3 is encoded by further DNA sequences in the sample. The V and J genes are TRBV4-3 and TRBJ2-1; TRBD2 might be the D (6 bases). With 1 base removed from V and 8 bases from J, the gap between germline ends came to 9 bases. CDR3 length: 13 amino acids. Germline CDR1 is LGHNA and CDR2 is YSLEER. The CDR3 DNA follows: TGCGCCAGCAGCCAAGGACTAGGGTATGAGCAGTTCTTC. The encoded protein is CASSQGLGYEQFF.

The chain carries TRBV5-1 and TRBJ1-1, with a tentative D call TRBD1 (5 bases). The CDR3 has 14 amino acids. The V and J ends lost 4 bases and 1 base respectively, with 11 bases between them. Germline V lookup: CDR1 SGHRS, CDR2 YFSETQ. The CDR3: CASSTDSRNTEAFF. The DNA for the CDR3 is TGCGCCAGCAGCACTGACAGCAGGAACACTGAAGCTTTCTTT.

The rearrangement uses TRBV27 and TRBJ2-1, with 8 nucleotides matching TRBD1. Germline-derived CDR1 and CDR2 are MNHEY and SMNVEV (reference sequence). This CDR3 spans 13 amino acids. The trim removed 6 bases at V and 7 bases at J, leaving 5 bases unmatched. CDR3 sequence reads: CASRRQGLNEQFF. The CDR3 region has the DNA TGTGCCAGCAGGCGACAGGGGCTTAATGAGCAGTTCTTC.

The CDR3 bases are TGCAGTGCTAGTGTCGGTGCAGCAACTAATGAAAAACTGTTTTTT. Its translation is CSASVGAATNEKLFF. V gene TRBV20-1 combines with J gene TRBJ1-4, with unresolved D. The CDR3 totals 15 residues. Trimming cost V 3 bases and J 0 bases, with 11 bases left between them. Germline values: CDR1 DFQATT, CDR2 SNEGSKA (reference sequence).

The chain couples TRBV6-5 to TRBJ1-2; 7 positions match TRBD1. Germline loops: CDR1 MNHEY, CDR2 SVGAGI. The V gene end was trimmed by 8 bases and the J gene end by 4 bases; junction bases not matched to a gene: 7. There are 13 residues in the CDR3. The CDR3 region is CASGTALGYGYTF. The CDR3 DNA reads TGTGCCAGCGGGACAGCCCTCGGCTATGGCTACACCTTC.

To note about this clone: Other DNA variants within this sample encode the same CDR3. V gene TRBV12-3 or TRBV12-4 combines with J gene TRBJ2-7; D not certain. Trimming pared 5 bases from V and 3 bases from J, leaving 8 bases between. This CDR3 has 12 amino acids. DNA of the CDR3: TGTGCCAGCAGTCCCGGCGGCTACGAGCAGTACTTC. It specifies CASSPGGYEQYF.

The gene calls are TRBV27 and TRBJ2-7, with D possibly matching TRBD1 (6 bases). Trimming pared 5 bases from V and 5 bases from J, leaving 16 bases between. This CDR3 comprises 14 residues. CDR1 and CDR2 (germline): MNHEY, SMNVEV (reference sequence). The CDR3 is CASSRRQVGDEQYF. CDR3 DNA: TGTGCCAGCAGTCGGCGACAGGTTGGAGACGAGCAGTACTTC.

The chain carries TRBV5-4 and TRBJ1-1; 8 bases are shared with TRBD1. J gave up 3 bases and V 4 bases, and 14 bases lay outside the gene matches. Germline-derived CDR1 and CDR2 are SGHNT and YYREEE (reference sequence). The CDR3 covers 17 residues. The CDR3 loop is CASSPDRDRFEDTEAFF. The CDR3 DNA follows: TGTGCCAGCAGCCCGGACAGGGACAGGTTCGAGGACACTGAAGCTTTCTTT.

This chain uses TRBV5-8 with TRBJ1-5; TRBD1 agrees at 10 bases. Trimming cost V 4 bases and J 2 bases; bases outside gene matches: 9. Germline-derived CDR1 and CDR2 are SGHTS and YDEGEE. The CDR3 is made up of 17 amino acids. The CDR3 reads CASSPGQGKGGNQPQHF. CDR3 nucleotide sequence: TGTGCCAGCAGCCCGGGACAGGGGAAGGGCGGCAATCAGCCCCAGCATTTT. The complete variable domain, with remaining parts taken from reference TRBV5-8 and TRBJ1-5, reads EAGVTQSPTHLIKTRGQQATLRCSPISGHTSVYWYQQALGLGLQFLLWYDEGEERNRGNFPPRFSGRQFPNYSSELNVNALELEDSALYLCASSPGQGKGGNQPQHFGDGTRLSIL.

In DNA form, the CDR3 reads TGTGCCAGCAGTGGCCCCAGGACAGGGGCTGGAAATGAGCAGTTCTTC. This sequence encodes CASSGPRTGAGNEQFF. This chain joins TRBV6-1 and TRBJ2-1, with TRBD1 identical over 9 bases. The V and J ends lost 4 bases and 7 bases, in that order; junction bases with no gene match: 11. Germline V gene sequence: CDR1 MNHNS, CDR2 SASEGT. The CDR3 spans 16 residues.

V usage is TRBV7-9 and J usage is TRBJ1-2; 7 bases line up with TRBD1. This CDR3 spans 15 amino acids. Germline V gene sequence: CDR1 SEHNR, CDR2 FQNEAQ (reference sequence). V trimming: 1 base; J trimming: 3 bases; junction bases outside the gene matches: 5. The CDR3 reads CASSLDRGIDYGYTF. CDR3 coding DNA: TGTGCCAGCAGCTTAGACAGGGGCATCGACTATGGCTACACCTTC. Full variable domain (remainder filled in from reference TRBV7-9 and TRBJ1-2): DTGVSQNPRHKITKRGQNVTFRCDPISEHNRLYWYRQTLGQGPEFLTYFQNEAQLEKSRLLSDRFSAERPKGSFSTLEIQRTEQGDSAMYLCASSLDRGIDYGYTFGSGTRLTVV.

The rearrangement joins TRBV29-1 to TRBJ1-2; TRBD1 agrees at 7 bases. Germline CDR1 and CDR2: SQVTM and ANQGSEA. This CDR3 spans 12 amino acids. V was pared by 7 bases and J by 5 bases, with 7 bases of the junction left unmatched. The CDR3 nucleotides read TGCAGCGCCTCGACAGGGTTTTATGGCTACACCTTC. Translated: CSASTGFYGYTF. The variable domain in full, with the rest retrieved from reference TRBV29-1 and TRBJ1-2, is SAVISQKPSRDICQRGTSLTIQCQVDSQVTMMFWYRQQPGQSLTLIATANQGSEATYESGFVIDKFPISRPNLTFSTLTVSNMSPEDSSIYLCSASTGFYGYTFGSGTRLTVV.

The chain recombines TRBV28 with TRBJ1-5; D is undetermined. The CDR3 covers 13 residues. The germline V and J ends were trimmed by 5 bases and 2 bases, with 7 bases remaining between them. CDR1 and CDR2 (germline): MDHEN, SYDVKM. The CDR3 nucleotides are TGTGCCAGCAGTCGCAGGCGCAATCAGCCCCAGCATTTT. It specifies CASSRRRNQPQHF.

This sequence joins TRBV5-1 and TRBJ2-3, with TRBD1 matching 7 bases. The germline V gene has CDR1 SGHRS and CDR2 YFSETQ. This CDR3 comprises 14 residues. V lost 4 bases to trimming and J lost 3 bases; unmatched junction nucleotides: 5. The CDR3 region has the DNA TGCGCCAGCAGCCCTTCGGACAGGACAGATACGCAGTATTTT. Translated: CASSPSDRTDTQYF.

This chain's CDR3 is CASGRDTPYEQYF. In DNA, the CDR3 is TGCGCCAGCGGACGGGACACCCCCTACGAGCAGTACTTC. The chain links TRBV5-1 to TRBJ2-7, with a possible D match to TRBD1 (6 bases). Between the trimmed V and J ends, which lost 7 bases and 2 bases, there was a span of 13 bases. Germline V lookup: CDR1 SGHRS, CDR2 YFSETQ. The CDR3 extends over 13 amino acids. The complete variable domain, with remaining parts taken from reference TRBV5-1 and TRBJ2-7, reads KAGVTQTPRYLIKTRGQQVTLSCSPISGHRSVSWYQQTPGQGLQFLFEYFSETQRNKGNFPGRFSGRQFSNSRSEMNVSTLELGDSALYLCASGRDTPYEQYFGPGTRLTVT.

The chain has TRBV24-1 and TRBJ2-1, with unresolved D. This CDR3 comprises 12 residues. Per germline, CDR1 KGHDR and CDR2 SFDVKD. With 1 base removed from V and 11 bases from J, the gap between germline ends came to 8 bases. The CDR3 DNA reads as TGTGCCACCAGTGATTTAAGGTACCAGCAGTTCTTC. Its translation is CATSDLRYQQFF.

Regarding this clone: Additional DNA sequences in this sample encode the identical CDR3. The chain recombines TRBV19 with TRBJ2-7; D uncertain. V lost 5 bases to trimming and J lost 0 bases, with 8 bases between them. This CDR3 contains 13 residues. Per the germline V gene, CDR1 is LNHDA and CDR2 is SQIVND (reference sequence). CDR3 nucleotide sequence: TGTGCCAGTAGTCCCTTGGACTCCTACGAGCAGTACTTC. Translation gives CASSPLDSYEQYF. The whole variable domain, remainder taken from reference TRBV19 and TRBJ2-7, is DGGITQSPKYLFRKEGQNVTLSCEQNLNHDAMYWYRQDPGQGLRLIYYSQIVNDFQKGDIAEGYSVSREKKESFPLTVTSAQKNPTAFYLCASSPLDSYEQYFGPGTRLTVT.

V gene TRBV5-1 combines with J gene TRBJ1-3; weak D call: TRBD1 (5 bases). Deletions cut 4 bases from V and 0 bases from J, with 23 bases between. CDR1 is SGHRS and CDR2 is YFSETQ in the germline V gene. This CDR3 comprises 19 residues. The CDR3 DNA follows: TGCGCCAGCAGCCCTGGAGCCGGGACCCTCAAGAGCTCTGGAAACACCATATATTTT. This gives the protein CASSPGAGTLKSSGNTIYF.

This clone turned up a few times. The chain joins TRBV5-4 to TRBJ1-3; D is undetermined. The germline CDR1 and CDR2 sequences are SGHNT and YYREEE (reference sequence). V was trimmed by 7 bases and J by 4 bases, leaving 12 bases between them. This CDR3 is 13 amino acids long. CDR3 DNA sequence: TGTGCCAGCGCTGAAGCTCCCGGAAACACCATATATTTT. Translating it yields CASAEAPGNTIYF.

The CDR3 sequence is CASTSYSNQPQHF. The CDR3 nucleotides read TGTGCCAGCACCAGTTATAGCAATCAGCCCCAGCATTTT. V is TRBV6-5 and J is TRBJ1-5; no clear D. The CDR3 contains 13 residues. Germline loops: CDR1 MNHEY, CDR2 SVGAGI. Trimming took off 7 bases at V and 0 bases at J, with 7 bases between the two ends.

The chain couples TRBV12-2 to TRBJ1-5; TRBD1 is the table's D call and was not checked against the DNA. TRBV12-2 is flagged as a pseudogene. The CDR3 contains 15 residues. CDR3 protein: CASRCRGQGIRPQHF. DNA of the CDR3: TGTGCAAGTCGCTGCCGCGGACAGGGAATTCGGCCCCAGCATTTT.

The CDR3 here is CASSLQGRHYEQYF. CDR3 coding DNA: TGTGCCAGCAGCTTGCAGGGACGGCACTACGAGCAGTACTTC. V usage is TRBV5-6 and J usage is TRBJ2-7, with D perhaps matching TRBD1 or TRBD2 (5 bases each). Germline lookup yields CDR1 SGHDT and CDR2 YYEEEE. There are 14 residues in the CDR3. V lost 1 base and J 3 bases, leaving 11 bases between the germline ends.